The present entry profiles one TCR beta chain with its context. The sample belongs to a study of blood T cell repertoires in COVID-19. Study background: COVID-19 samples, acute and convalescent, were from the United States, Italy and Spain. Sample material is recorded as cDNA or gDNA derived from T cells, B-cell-depleted T cells, or PBMCs.

As processed by the authors: For nucleated cells, counts were estimated from reference gene primer amplification. Libraries were prepared by immunoSEQ multiplex PCR; TCRdb keeps only in-frame clonotypes and omits some of them. The V and J calls and clone size come from that table; D and trimming were worked out from the DNA. The profile shows more than 200,000 clones, around 84% of them singletons. The CDR3 totals 15 residues. V trimming: 3 bases; J trimming: 5 bases; junction bases outside the gene matches: 6. Germline lookup yields CDR1 LGHDT and CDR2 YNNKEL (reference sequence). The TCR sequence derives from a man in his sixties with acute or convalescent COVID-19. Material for sequencing was peripheral blood. The genes are TRBV3-1 (or the pseudogene TRBV3-2) and TRBJ2-2; TRBD2 aligns across 7 bases. This CDR3 is CASSQQLLATGELFF. In nucleotides, the CDR3 is TGTGCCAGCAGCCAGCAACTACTAGCGACCGGGGAGCTGTTTTTT.